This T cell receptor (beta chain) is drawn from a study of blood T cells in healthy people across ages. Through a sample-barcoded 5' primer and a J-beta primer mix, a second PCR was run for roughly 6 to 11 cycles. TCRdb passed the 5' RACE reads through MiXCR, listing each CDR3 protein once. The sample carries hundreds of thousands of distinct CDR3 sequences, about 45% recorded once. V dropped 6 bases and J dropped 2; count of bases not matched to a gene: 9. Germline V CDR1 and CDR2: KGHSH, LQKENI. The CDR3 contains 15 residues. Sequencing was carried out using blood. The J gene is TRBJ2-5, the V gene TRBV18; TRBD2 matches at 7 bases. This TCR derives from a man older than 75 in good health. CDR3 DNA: TGTGCCAGCTCTTCGTTAGGACTAGGTCAAGAGACCCAGTACTTC. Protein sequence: CASSSLGLGQETQYF.